A single sample gave rise to the 8 T cell receptor beta chains below, sequenced in a study of blood T cell repertoires in COVID-19. Assay used: immunoSEQ multiplex PCR; TCRdb lists only in-frame clones, some missing. Of about 47,000 clones in the sample, roughly 80% were seen once. Sequencing was done on a sample of peripheral blood. These receptors all stem from a man between 60 and 70 years old with acute or convalescent COVID-19.

V is TRBV18 and J is TRBJ1-2; D is undetermined. CDR3 length: 13 amino acids. The germline V and J ends were trimmed by 3 bases and 8 bases, with 13 bases remaining between them. Germline V CDR1 and CDR2: KGHSH, LQKENI. This CDR3 reads CASSPMSEGGYTF. In DNA, the CDR3 is TGTGCCAGCTCACCGATGTCAGAGGGCGGCTACACCTTC. The full variable domain, in which reference TRBV18 and TRBJ1-2 provide the parts outside the CDR3, is NAGVMQNPRHLVRRRGQEARLRCSPMKGHSHVYWYRQLPEEGLKFMVYLQKENIIDESGMPKERFSAEFPKEGPSILRIQQVVRGDSAAYFCASSPMSEGGYTFGSGTRLTVV.

The chain couples TRBV11-2 to TRBJ2-7, with a possible D match to TRBD1 (7 bases). Trimming took 5 bases from V and 3 from J, leaving 14 bases between them. The germline V gene has CDR1 SGHAT and CDR2 FQNNGV. The CDR3 consists of 14 residues. The CDR3 bases are TGTGCCAGCAGCACCTACAGGGGAGGCTACGAGCAGTACTTC. Protein sequence: CASSTYRGGYEQYF.

V and J are TRBV15 and TRBJ1-1; 7 bases are a match to TRBD1. Trimming took 3 bases from V and 1 from J; bases not matched to a gene: 2. Per germline, CDR1 LNHNV and CDR2 YYDKDF (reference sequence). The CDR3 extends over 14 amino acids. The CDR3 spells CATSRTGPNTEAFF. For the CDR3, the DNA is TGTGCCACCAGCAGGACAGGGCCGAACACTGAAGCTTTCTTT.

CDR3 in amino acids: CASSASGHGAYEQYF. As DNA, the CDR3 is TGTGCCAGCAGCGCCTCGGGACACGGAGCCTACGAGCAGTACTTC. V and J are TRBV9 and TRBJ2-7; tentative D call: TRBD1 (6 bases). V lost 3 bases to trimming and J lost 2 bases, with 15 bases between them. Germline V gene sequence: CDR1 SGDLS, CDR2 YYNGEE. This CDR3 spans 15 amino acids.

The chain couples TRBV9 to TRBJ1-3; D might be TRBD1 (5 bases). Germline lookup yields CDR1 SGDLS and CDR2 YYNGEE. V gave up 1 base and J gave up 2 bases, with 13 bases separating them. This CDR3 region has 16 residues. The CDR3 DNA sequence: TGTGCCAGCAGCGTAAGGGGACTCCTAACTGGAAACACCATATATTTT. It encodes CASSVRGLLTGNTIYF. Full variable domain (rest looked up from reference TRBV9 and TRBJ1-3): DSGVTQTPKHLITATGQRVTLRCSPRSGDLSVYWYQQSLDQGLQFLIQYYNGEERAKGNILERFSAQQFPDLHSELNLSSLELGDSALYFCASSVRGLLTGNTIYFGEGSWLTVV.

The rearrangement links TRBV6-5 to TRBJ1-5; unclear D gene. The germline V gene has CDR1 MNHEY and CDR2 SVGAGI. This CDR3 has 15 amino acids. V dropped 4 bases and J dropped 2 bases, with 12 bases sitting between them. The CDR3 loop reads CASSSGISGNQPQHF. In DNA form, the CDR3 reads TGTGCCAGCAGTTCCGGGATTTCCGGCAATCAGCCCCAGCATTTT.

The chain couples TRBV10-3 to TRBJ1-5, with D possibly matching TRBD1 (5 bases). CDR1 and CDR2 (germline): ENHRY, SYGVKD. The CDR3 length is 14 residues. V lost 6 bases, J lost 5 bases, and 14 bases lay in between. CDR3 coding DNA: TGTGCCATCAGCGAGAGACAGATCGATCAGCCCCAGCATTTT. This encodes CAISERQIDQPQHF.

J is TRBJ2-2 and V is TRBV5-1; TRBD1 is a possible D gene (5 bases). The CDR3 is made up of 17 amino acids. The V end lost 0 bases, the J end lost 0 bases, and 12 bases lay between the germline ends. Germline loops: CDR1 SGHRS, CDR2 YFSETQ. The CDR3 reads CASSLARTSSNTGELFF. CDR3 nucleotides: TGCGCCAGCAGCTTGGCCAGGACATCCTCGAACACCGGGGAGCTGTTTTTT.